This is a list of T cell receptor beta chains from one sample in a study of blood T cell repertoires in COVID-19. TCRdb's copy holds only in-frame clones and misses some; the assay was immunoSEQ multiplex PCR. The sample holds fewer than 350,000 clones; 86% are singletons and the top ten take roughly 12%. The material sequenced was peripheral blood. The receptors shown here come from a woman between 25 and 40 years old with COVID-19, enrolled during active disease. CDR3s include the opening cysteine and the closing phenylalanine or tryptophan. A D gene is named only where the DNA matches it firmly. Some rows have no size entry. The others give once, few or many, or a class for an expanded clone.

j_call v_call clone_size d_call cdr3_aa cdr3_nt
TRBJ1-6 TRBV5-1 NA TRBD1 CASTDRGVFIGSPLHF TGCGCCAGCACCGACAGGGGGGTCTTTATAGGTTCACCCCTCCACTTT
TRBJ1-3 TRBV27 many NA CASSLKGSNTIYF TGTGCCAGCAGTTTAAAAGGGAGCAACACCATATATTTT
TRBJ2-2 TRBV6-5 NA NA CASIFPNTGELFF TGTGCCAGCATCTTCCCGAACACCGGGGAGCTGTTTTTT
TRBJ1-5 TRBV7-9 NA NA CASSRKGGNQPQHF TGTGCCAGCAGCCGTAAGGGAGGCAATCAGCCCCAGCATTTT
TRBJ2-2 TRBV18 NA NA CASSLGQPTGELFF TGTGCCAGCTCACTTGGACAGCCCACCGGGGAGCTGTTTTTT
TRBJ2-5 TRBV28 NA NA CASSWGGAGQETQYF TGTGCCAGCAGTTGGGGCGGGGCGGGGCAAGAGACCCAGTACTTC
TRBJ1-5 TRBV6-1 NA TRBD1 CASSVTGGAKSNQPQHF TGTGCCAGCAGTGTTACAGGGGGCGCGAAAAGCAATCAGCCCCAGCATTTT
TRBJ2-4 TRBV12-5 NA NA CASGLTRLRGNIQYF TGTGCTAGTGGTTTGACCCGGCTAAGAGGAAACATTCAGTACTTC
TRBJ2-7 TRBV6-5 NA TRBD1 CASRVTGNPYEQYF TGTGCCAGCAGGGTGACAGGGAACCCCTACGAGCAGTACTTC
TRBJ1-2 TRBV7-8 NA TRBD1 CASSLRDRGDYGYTF TGTGCCAGCAGCTTACGGGACAGGGGAGACTATGGCTACACCTTC
TRBJ1-2 TRBV7-9 NA NA CASSLSYRVSGGYTF TGTGCCAGCAGCTTATCTTATCGGGTCTCGGGGGGCTACACCTTC
TRBJ2-7 TRBV27 once NA CASSSLLSEYEQYF TGTGCCAGCAGTTCCCTCCTTAGTGAATACGAGCAGTACTTC
TRBJ2-1 TRBV19 once TRBD2 CASSIPAGGWNEQFF TGTGCCAGTAGTATACCAGCGGGGGGGTGGAATGAGCAGTTCTTC
TRBJ2-3 TRBV29-1 NA TRBD2 CSVLAGSTDTQYF TGCAGCGTACTAGCGGGTAGCACAGATACGCAGTATTTT
TRBJ1-1 TRBV5-6 NA NA CASSWGEVAVGTEAFF TGTGCCAGCAGCTGGGGGGAGGTGGCGGTGGGGACTGAAGCTTTCTTT
TRBJ1-1 TRBV10-2 NA NA CASSEEEIIFEAFF TGCGCCAGCAGTGAGGAGGAGATAATCTTTGAAGCTTTCTTT
TRBJ1-1 TRBV7-9 NA TRBD1 CASRQTGSTEAFF TGTGCCAGCAGGCAGACAGGGTCCACTGAAGCTTTCTTT